A single sample gave rise to the 2 T cell receptor beta chains below, sequenced in a study of cytomegalovirus exposure and HLA in healthy donors. The PCR employed 60 Vbeta primers together with 13 Jbeta primers. TCRdb's copy holds only in-frame clones and misses some; the assay was immunoSEQ multiplex PCR. Among fewer than 200,000 clones listed, over 75% were seen once. Sequenced sample: PBMCs. The source is a woman aged 50 to 60 in good health and CMV-seronegative.

The chain recombines TRBV13 with TRBJ2-3; 9 nucleotides match TRBD2. This CDR3 contains 18 residues. V lost 0 bases, J lost 1 base, and 8 bases stayed unmatched. Germline V gene lookup returns CDR1 PRHDT and CDR2 FYEKMQ (reference sequence). CDR3 DNA sequence: TGTGCCAGCAGCTTAGGCTCCGCGGGGGGGCCGCGCACAGATACGCAGTATTTT. Translation gives CASSLGSAGGPRTDTQYF.

This clone was seen more than once but under ten times. The genes are TRBV7-6 and TRBJ2-1, with TRBD2 identical over 13 bases. The V and J ends lost 5 bases and 4 bases, in that order; junction bases with no gene match: 5. This CDR3 is built from 16 residues. Germline CDR1 SGHVS, CDR2 FNYEAQ. The CDR3 DNA reads as TGTGCCAGCAGCCGAGGACTAGCGGGGGTTTACAATGAGCAGTTCTTC. This encodes CASSRGLAGVYNEQFF. Using reference TRBV7-6 and TRBJ2-1 for the parts outside the CDR3, the full variable domain is GAGVSQSPRYKVTKRGQDVALRCDPISGHVSLYWYRQALGQGPEFLTYFNYEAQQDKSGLPNDRFSAERPEGSISTLTIQRTEQRDSAMYRCASSRGLAGVYNEQFFGPGTRLTVL.